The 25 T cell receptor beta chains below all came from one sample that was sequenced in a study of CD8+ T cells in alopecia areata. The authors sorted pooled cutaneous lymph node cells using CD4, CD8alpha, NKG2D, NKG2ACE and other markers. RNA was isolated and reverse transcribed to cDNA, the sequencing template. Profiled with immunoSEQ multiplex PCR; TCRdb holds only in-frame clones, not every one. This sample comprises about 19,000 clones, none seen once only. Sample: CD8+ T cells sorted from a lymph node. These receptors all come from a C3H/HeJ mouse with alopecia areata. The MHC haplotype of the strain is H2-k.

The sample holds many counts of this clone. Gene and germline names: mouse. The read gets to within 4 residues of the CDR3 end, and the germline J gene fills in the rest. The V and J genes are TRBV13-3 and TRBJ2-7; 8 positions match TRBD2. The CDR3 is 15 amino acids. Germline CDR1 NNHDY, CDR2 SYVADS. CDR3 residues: CASSDAGSGGYEQYF. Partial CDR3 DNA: TGTGCCAGCAGTGATGCTGGGTCTGGGGGGTAT.

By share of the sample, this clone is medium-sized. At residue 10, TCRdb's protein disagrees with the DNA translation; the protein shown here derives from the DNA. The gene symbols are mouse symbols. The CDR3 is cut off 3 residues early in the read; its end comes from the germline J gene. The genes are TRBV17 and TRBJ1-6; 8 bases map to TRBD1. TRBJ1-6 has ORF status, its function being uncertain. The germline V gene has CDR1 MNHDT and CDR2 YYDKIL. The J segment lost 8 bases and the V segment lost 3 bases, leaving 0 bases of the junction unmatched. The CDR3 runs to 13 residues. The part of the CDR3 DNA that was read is TGTGCTAGCAGTAGGGACAGGGATTCGCCC. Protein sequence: CASSRDRDSP. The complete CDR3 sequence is CASSRDRDSPLYF.

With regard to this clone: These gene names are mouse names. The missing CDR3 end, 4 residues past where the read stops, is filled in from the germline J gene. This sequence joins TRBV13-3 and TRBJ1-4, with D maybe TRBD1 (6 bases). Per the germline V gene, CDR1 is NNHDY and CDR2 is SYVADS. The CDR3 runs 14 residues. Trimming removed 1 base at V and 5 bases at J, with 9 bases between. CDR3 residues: CASSDRDNNERLFF. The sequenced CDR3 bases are TGTGCCAGCAGTGATAGGGACAATAACGAA.

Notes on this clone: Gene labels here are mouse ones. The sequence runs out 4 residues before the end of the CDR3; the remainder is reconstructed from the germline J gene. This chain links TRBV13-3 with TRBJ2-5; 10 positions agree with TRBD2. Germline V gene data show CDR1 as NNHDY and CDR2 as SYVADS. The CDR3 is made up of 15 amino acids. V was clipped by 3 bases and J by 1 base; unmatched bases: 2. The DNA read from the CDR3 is TGTGCCAGCAGTGCCGACTGGGGGGACCAAGAC. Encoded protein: CASSADWGDQD. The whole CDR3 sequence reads CASSADWGDQDTQYF. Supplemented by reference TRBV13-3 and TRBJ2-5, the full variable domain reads EAAVTQSPRSKVAVTGGKVTLSCHQTNNHDYMYWYRQDTGHGLRLIHYSYVADSTEKGDIPDGYKASRPSQENFSLILELASLSQTAVYFCASSADWGDQDTQYFGPGTRLLVL.

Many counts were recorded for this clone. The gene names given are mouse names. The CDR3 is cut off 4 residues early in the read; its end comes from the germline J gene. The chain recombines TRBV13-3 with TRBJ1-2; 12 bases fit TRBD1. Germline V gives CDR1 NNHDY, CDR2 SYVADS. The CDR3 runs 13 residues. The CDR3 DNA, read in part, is TGTGCCAGCAGTGGGGACAGGGGGCGC. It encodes CASSGDRGR. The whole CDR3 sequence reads CASSGDRGRDYTF.

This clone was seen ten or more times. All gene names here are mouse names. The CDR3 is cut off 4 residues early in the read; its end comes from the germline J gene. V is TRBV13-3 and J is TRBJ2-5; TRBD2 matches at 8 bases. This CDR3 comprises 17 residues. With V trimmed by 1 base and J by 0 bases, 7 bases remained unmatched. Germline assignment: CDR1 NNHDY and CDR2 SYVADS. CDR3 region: CASSDPWGALNQDTQYF. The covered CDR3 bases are TGTGCCAGCAGTGATCCCTGGGGGGCCCTTAACCAAGAC.

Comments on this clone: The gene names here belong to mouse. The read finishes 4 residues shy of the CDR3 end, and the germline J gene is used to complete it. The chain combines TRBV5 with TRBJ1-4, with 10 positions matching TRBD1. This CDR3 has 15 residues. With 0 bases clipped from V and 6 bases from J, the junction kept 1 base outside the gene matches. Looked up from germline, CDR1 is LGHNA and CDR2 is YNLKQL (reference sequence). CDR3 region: CASSQEGQGHERLFF. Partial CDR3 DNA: TGTGCCAGCAGCCAAGAGGGACAGGGGCACGAA.

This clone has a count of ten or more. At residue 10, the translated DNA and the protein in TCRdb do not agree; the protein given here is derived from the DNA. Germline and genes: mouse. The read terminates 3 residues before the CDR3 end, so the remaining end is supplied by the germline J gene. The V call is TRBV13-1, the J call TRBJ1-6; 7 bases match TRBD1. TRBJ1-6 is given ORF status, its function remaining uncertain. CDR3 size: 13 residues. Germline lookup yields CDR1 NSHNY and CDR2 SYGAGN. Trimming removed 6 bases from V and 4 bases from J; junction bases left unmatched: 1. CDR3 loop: CASKTGYNSPLYF. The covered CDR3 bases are TGTGCCAGCAAGACAGGGTATAATTCGCCC.

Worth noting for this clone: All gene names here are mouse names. CDR3 DNA, as far as it was read: TGTGCCAGCGCCGGGACAGGGGTTAGCGAA. Encoded protein: CASAGTGVSE. The complete CDR3 protein is CASAGTGVSERLFF. J is TRBJ1-4 and V is TRBV13-3, with 10 positions matching TRBD1. The sequence runs out 4 residues before the end of the CDR3; the remainder is reconstructed from the germline J gene. Germline V gene data show CDR1 as NNHDY and CDR2 as SYVADS. The CDR3 loop spans 14 amino acids.

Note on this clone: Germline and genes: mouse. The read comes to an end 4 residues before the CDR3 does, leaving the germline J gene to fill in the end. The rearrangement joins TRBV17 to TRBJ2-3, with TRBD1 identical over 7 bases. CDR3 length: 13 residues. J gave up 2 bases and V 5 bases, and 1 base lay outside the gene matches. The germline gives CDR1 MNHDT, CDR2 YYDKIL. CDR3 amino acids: CASSGTDAETLYF. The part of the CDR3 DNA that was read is TGTGCTAGCAGTGGGACAGATGCAGAA.

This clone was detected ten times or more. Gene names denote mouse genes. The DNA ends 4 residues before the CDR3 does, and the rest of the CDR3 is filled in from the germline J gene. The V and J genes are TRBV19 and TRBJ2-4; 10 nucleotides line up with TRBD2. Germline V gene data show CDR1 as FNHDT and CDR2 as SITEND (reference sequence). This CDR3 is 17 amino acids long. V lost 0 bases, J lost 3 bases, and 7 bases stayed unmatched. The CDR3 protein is CASSIDGLGGRQNTLYF. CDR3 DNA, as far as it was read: TGTGCCAGCAGTATAGACGGTCTGGGGGGGCGCCAAAAC. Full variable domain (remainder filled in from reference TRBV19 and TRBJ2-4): GGIITQTPKFLIGQEGQKLTLKCQQNFNHDTMYWYRQDSGKGLRLIYYSITENDLQKGDLSEGYDASREKKSSFSLTVTSAQKNEMAVFLCASSIDGLGGRQNTLYFGAGTRLSVL.

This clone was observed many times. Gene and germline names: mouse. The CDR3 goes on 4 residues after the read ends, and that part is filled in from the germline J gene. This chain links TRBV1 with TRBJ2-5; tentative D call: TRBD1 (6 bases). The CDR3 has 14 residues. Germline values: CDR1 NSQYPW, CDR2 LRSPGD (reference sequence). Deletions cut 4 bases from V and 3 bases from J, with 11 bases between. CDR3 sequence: CTCSGTELQDTQYF. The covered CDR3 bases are TGCACCTGCAGTGGGACAGAACTACAAGAC.

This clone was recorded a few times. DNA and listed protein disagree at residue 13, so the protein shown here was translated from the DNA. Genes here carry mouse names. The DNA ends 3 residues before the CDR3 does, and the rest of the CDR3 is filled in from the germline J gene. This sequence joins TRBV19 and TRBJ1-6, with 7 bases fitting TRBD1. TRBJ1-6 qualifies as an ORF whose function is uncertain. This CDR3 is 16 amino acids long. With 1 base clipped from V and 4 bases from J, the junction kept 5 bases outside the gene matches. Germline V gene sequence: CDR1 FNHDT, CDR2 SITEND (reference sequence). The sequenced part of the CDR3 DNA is TGTGCCAGCAGTATAAGGGCAGGGGGTTATAATTCGCCC. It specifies CASSIRAGGYNSP. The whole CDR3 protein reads CASSIRAGGYNSPLYF.

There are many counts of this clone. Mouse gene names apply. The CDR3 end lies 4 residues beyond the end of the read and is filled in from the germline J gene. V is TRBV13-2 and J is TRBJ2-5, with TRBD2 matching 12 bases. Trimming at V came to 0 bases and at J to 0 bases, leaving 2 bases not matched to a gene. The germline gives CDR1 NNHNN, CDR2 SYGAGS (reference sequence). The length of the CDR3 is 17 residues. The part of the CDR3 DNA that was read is TGTGCCAGCGGTGATGCGGGACTGGGGGGTAACCAAGAC. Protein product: CASGDAGLGGNQD. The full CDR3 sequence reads CASGDAGLGGNQDTQYF.

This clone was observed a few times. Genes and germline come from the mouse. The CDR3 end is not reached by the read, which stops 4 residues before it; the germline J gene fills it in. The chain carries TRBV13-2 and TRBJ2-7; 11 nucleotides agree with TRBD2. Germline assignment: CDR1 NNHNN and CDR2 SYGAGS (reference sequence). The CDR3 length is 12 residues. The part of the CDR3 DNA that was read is TGTGCCACCGGGACTGGGGGTTAT. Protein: CATGTGGY. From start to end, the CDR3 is CATGTGGYEQYF.

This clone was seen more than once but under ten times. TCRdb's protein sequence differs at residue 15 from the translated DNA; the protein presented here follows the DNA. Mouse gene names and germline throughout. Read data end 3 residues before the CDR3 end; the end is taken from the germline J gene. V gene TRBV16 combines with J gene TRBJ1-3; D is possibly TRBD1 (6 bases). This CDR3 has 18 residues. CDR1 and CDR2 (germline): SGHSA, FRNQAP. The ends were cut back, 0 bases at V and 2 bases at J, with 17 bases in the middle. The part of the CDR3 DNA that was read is TGTGCAAGCAGCTTAGATGTACCAGGGGTTCTGACTGGAAATACG. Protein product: CASSLDVPGVLTGNT. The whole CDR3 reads CASSLDVPGVLTGNTLYF.

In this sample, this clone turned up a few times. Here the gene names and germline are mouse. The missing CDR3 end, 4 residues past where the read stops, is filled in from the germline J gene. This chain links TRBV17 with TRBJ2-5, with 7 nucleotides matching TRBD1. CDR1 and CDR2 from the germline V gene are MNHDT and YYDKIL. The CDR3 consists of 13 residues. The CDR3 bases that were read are TGTGCTAGCAGTATGACAGGGATGGAC. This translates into CASSMTGMD. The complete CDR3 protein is CASSMTGMDTQYF.

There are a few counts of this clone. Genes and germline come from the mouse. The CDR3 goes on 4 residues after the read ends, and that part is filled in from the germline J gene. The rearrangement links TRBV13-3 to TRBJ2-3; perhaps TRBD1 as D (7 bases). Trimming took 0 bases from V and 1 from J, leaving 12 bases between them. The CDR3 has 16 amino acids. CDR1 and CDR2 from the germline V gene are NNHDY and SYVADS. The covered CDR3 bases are TGTGCCAGCAGTGATGAGGGGGCAGGTGGTGCAGAA. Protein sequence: CASSDEGAGGAE. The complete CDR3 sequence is CASSDEGAGGAETLYF.

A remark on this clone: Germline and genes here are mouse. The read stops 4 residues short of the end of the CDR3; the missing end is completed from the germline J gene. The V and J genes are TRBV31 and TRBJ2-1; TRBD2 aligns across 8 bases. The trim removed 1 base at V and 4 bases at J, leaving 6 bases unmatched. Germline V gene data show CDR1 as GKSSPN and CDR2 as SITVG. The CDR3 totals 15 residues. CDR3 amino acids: CAWSPHWGMYAEQFF. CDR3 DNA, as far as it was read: TGTGCCTGGAGTCCTCACTGGGGGATGTATGCT.

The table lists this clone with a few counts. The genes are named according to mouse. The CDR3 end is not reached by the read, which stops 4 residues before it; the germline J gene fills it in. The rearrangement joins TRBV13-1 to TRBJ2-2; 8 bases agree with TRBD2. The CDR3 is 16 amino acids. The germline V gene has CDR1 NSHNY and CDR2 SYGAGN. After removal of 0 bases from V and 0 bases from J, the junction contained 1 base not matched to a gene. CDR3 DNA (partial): TGTGCCAGCAGTGATGACTGGGGGTCAAACACCGGG. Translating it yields CASSDDWGSNTG. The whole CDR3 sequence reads CASSDDWGSNTGQLYF.

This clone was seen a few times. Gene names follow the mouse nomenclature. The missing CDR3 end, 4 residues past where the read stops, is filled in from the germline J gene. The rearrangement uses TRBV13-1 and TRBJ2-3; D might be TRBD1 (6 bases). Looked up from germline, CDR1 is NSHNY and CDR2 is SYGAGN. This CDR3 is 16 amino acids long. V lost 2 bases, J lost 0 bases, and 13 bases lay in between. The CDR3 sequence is CASSEPGTHSAETLYF. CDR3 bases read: TGTGCCAGCAGTGAACCCGGGACACATAGTGCAGAA.

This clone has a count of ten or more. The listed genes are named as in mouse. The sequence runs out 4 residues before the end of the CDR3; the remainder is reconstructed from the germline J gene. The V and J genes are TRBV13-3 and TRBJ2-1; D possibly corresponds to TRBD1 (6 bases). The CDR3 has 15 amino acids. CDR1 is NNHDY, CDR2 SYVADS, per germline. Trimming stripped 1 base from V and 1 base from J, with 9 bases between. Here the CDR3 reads CASSDITGNYAEQFF. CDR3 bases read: TGTGCCAGCAGTGATATTACAGGGAACTATGCT.

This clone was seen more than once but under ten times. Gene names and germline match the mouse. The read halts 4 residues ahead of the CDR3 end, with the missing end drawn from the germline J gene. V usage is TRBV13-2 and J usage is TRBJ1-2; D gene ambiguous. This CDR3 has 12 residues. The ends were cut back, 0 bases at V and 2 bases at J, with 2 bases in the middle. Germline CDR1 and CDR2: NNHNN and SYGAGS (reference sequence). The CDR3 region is CASGDGNSDYTF. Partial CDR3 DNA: TGTGCCAGCGGTGATGGGAACTCC.

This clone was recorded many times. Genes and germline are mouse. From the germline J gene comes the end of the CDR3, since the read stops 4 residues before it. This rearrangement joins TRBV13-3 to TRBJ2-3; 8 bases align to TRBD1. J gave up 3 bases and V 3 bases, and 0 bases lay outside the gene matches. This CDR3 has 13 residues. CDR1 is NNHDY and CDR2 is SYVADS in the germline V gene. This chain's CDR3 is CASSGTGAETLYF. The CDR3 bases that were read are TGTGCCAGCAGTGGGACAGGGGCAGAA.

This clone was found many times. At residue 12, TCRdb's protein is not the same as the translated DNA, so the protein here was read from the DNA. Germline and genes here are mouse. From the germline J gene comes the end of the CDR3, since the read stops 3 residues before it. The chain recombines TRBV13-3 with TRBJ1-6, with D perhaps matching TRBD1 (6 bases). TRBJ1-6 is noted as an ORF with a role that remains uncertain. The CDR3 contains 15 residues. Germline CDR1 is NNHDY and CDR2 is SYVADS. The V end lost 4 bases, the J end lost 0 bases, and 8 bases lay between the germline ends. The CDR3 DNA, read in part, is TGTGCCAGCAGTAAGGGACATTCCTATAATTCGCCC. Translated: CASSKGHSYNSP. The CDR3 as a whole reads CASSKGHSYNSPLYF.